The 9 T cell receptor beta chains listed next were all sequenced from one sample in a study of blood T cell repertoires in COVID-19. The table came from immunoSEQ multiplex PCR; TCRdb's copy has only in-frame clones and leaves some out. The sample has 95,000 to 150,000 clones, about 82% seen once. Sequenced material: peripheral blood. These receptors came from a man aged 60 to 69 with active or convalescent COVID-19.

The chain has TRBV15 and TRBJ1-5, with D maybe TRBD1 (5 bases). The V end lost 1 base, the J end lost 4 bases, and 11 bases lay between the germline ends. This CDR3 contains 15 residues. Germline CDR1 reads LNHNV; CDR2 reads YYDKDF (reference sequence). DNA of the CDR3: TGTGCCACCAGCAGAGGCCTCGGGGGGAATCAGCCCCAGCATTTT. Amino acids: CATSRGLGGNQPQHF.

The chain recombines TRBV7-2 with TRBJ2-7; 11 nucleotides line up with TRBD2. The CDR3 consists of 14 residues. V lost 6 bases and J lost 2; bases outside the gene matches: 3. The germline gives CDR1 SGHTA, CDR2 FQGNSA. CDR3 DNA sequence: TGTGCCAGCAGACCGACTAGCGGGACCTACGAGCAGTACTTC. It codes for CASRPTSGTYEQYF.

The chain links TRBV30 to TRBJ1-2; TRBD1 matches 7 bases. Trimming took 3 bases from V and 3 from J; bases not matched to a gene: 4. The germline CDR1 and CDR2 sequences are GTSNPN and SVGIG (reference sequence). The CDR3 sequence is 13 residues long. CDR3 DNA sequence: TGTGCCTGGAGCCCAGGGGGAGACTATGGCTACACCTTC. Its translation: CAWSPGGDYGYTF.

This clone was seen a single time. This chain connects TRBV2 to TRBJ2-3; weak D call: TRBD1 (6 bases). The CDR3 loop spans 14 amino acids. Germline values: CDR1 SNHLY, CDR2 FYNNEI. Trimming cost V 3 bases and J 5 bases, with 12 bases left between them. CDR3 loop: CASSEWTAKDTQYF. DNA of the CDR3: TGTGCCAGCAGTGAGTGGACAGCAAAAGATACGCAGTATTTT.

V usage is TRBV7-3 and J usage is TRBJ2-3; possible D gene TRBD2, 6 bases. The CDR3 is made up of 15 amino acids. Germline loops: CDR1 SGHTA, CDR2 FQGTGA. V was clipped by 1 base and J by 2 bases, with 10 bases between them. The CDR3 nucleotides are TGTGCCAGCAGCTTAAGGGGCGGGGCCACAGATACGCAGTATTTT. This codes for CASSLRGGATDTQYF.

On this clone: The sample holds other DNA sequences that translate to the same CDR3. CDR3 protein: CASSPGGDTQYF. CDR3 coding DNA: TGTGCCAGCAGTCCGGGCGGGGATACGCAGTATTTT. This chain links TRBV7-2 with TRBJ2-3; maybe TRBD2 (5 bases). The CDR3 extends over 12 amino acids. With 6 bases removed from V and 6 bases from J, the gap between germline ends came to 10 bases. Germline values: CDR1 SGHTA, CDR2 FQGNSA.

The J gene is TRBJ1-2, the V gene TRBV6-6; perhaps TRBD1 as D (5 bases). Germline V gene sequence: CDR1 MNHNY, CDR2 SVGAGI (reference sequence). The V end lost 0 bases, the J end lost 3 bases, and 11 bases lay between the germline ends. CDR3 length equals 15 residues. This CDR3 reads CASSYSVGGYYGYTF. For the CDR3, the DNA is TGTGCCAGCAGTTACTCAGTGGGGGGGTACTATGGCTACACCTTC.

This chain links TRBV25-1 with TRBJ2-3; TRBD2 might be the D (6 bases). V was trimmed by 0 bases and J by 0 bases, leaving 7 bases between them. Germline-derived CDR1 and CDR2 are MGHDK and SYGVNS. The CDR3 is made up of 15 amino acids. The CDR3 DNA reads as TGTGCCAGCAGTGAATATCGGGGGAGCACAGATACGCAGTATTTT. This sequence encodes CASSEYRGSTDTQYF. Together with reference TRBV25-1 and TRBJ2-3, the CDR3 gives the full variable domain: EADIYQTPRYLVIGTGKKITLECSQTMGHDKMYWYQQDPGMELHLIHYSYGVNSTEKGDLSSESTVSRIRTEHFPLTLESARPSHTSQYLCASSEYRGSTDTQYFGPGTRLTVL.

The gene calls are TRBV5-4 and TRBJ2-1, with 8 positions matching TRBD2. In germline, CDR1 is SGHNT, CDR2 YYREEE (reference sequence). The CDR3 is 12 amino acids. Trimming cost V 3 bases and J 10 bases; bases outside gene matches: 3. This chain's CDR3 is CASSSIAGEQFF. The CDR3, as DNA: TGTGCCAGCAGCTCAATAGCGGGAGAGCAGTTCTTC.